The clone carrying this T cell receptor (beta chain) was picked up many times. Antigen: not known. The sample belongs to a study of spatial heterogeneity in lung cancer. Study details: Alpha-chain sequences were consistently detected less often than beta-chain sequences. Mean representation of each unique TCR and UMI combination in the raw reads exceeded nine occurrences. Whole-study findings and limits: Circulating ubiquitous expanded tumor TCRs were observed more frequently at resection than at follow-up.

TCRdb reanalysed the 5' RACE reads using MiXCR and keeps one entry per CDR3 protein. The sample shows around 74,000 distinct CDR3 sequences, less than 15% of them seen only once. As for time point: sample taken at primary tumor resection. Sequencing covered unsorted whole RNA taken from tumor, nontumor lung or frozen PBMC. 72 TRACERx patients with early, untreated non-small cell lung cancer donated samples. The V gene's germline CDR1 is DFQATT and CDR2 SNEGSKA (reference sequence). CDR3 size: 12 residues. V was clipped by 8 bases and J by 1 base, with 11 bases between them. This sequence was found in a male donor with early-stage non-small cell lung cancer. The V and J genes are TRBV20-1 and TRBJ1-1; D possibly corresponds to TRBD1 (6 bases). The sequences come from PBMCs, collected at surgery. CDR3 sequence (DNA): TGCAGTACCAGGGGACCGAACACTGAAGCTTTCTTT. It specifies CSTRGPNTEAFF.